This T cell receptor (beta chain) was recorded in a study of cytomegalovirus exposure and HLA in healthy donors. In its sample, this clone was seen a few times. What it binds is not known. Primers: 60 Vbeta forward and 13 Jbeta reverse. Method: immunoSEQ multiplex PCR; TCRdb's copy keeps in-frame clones and lacks some. This table has some 150,000 clones, about four fifths appearing once. The CDR3 extends over 15 amino acids. CDR1 is KGHSH, CDR2 LQKENI, per germline. V dropped 5 bases and J dropped 5 bases, with 15 bases sitting between them. Points from the study as a whole: HLA alleles were associated with 15,000 to 20,000 TCR beta sequences in a later analysis at 0.05 false discovery rate. Association of a missense DCLRE1C variant with TCR beta V- and J-gene trimming was reported in a later analysis. It was only CMV serostatus that was available as immune exposure information.

This clonotype was obtained from a man between 25 and 39 years old in good health and CMV-seronegative. This chain links TRBV18 with TRBJ2-2; no clear D gene. The sequenced sample consisted of PBMCs. The CDR3 sequence: CASSSGGVATGELFF. In DNA, the CDR3 is TGTGCCAGCTCATCCGGCGGAGTAGCAACCGGGGAGCTGTTTTTT.